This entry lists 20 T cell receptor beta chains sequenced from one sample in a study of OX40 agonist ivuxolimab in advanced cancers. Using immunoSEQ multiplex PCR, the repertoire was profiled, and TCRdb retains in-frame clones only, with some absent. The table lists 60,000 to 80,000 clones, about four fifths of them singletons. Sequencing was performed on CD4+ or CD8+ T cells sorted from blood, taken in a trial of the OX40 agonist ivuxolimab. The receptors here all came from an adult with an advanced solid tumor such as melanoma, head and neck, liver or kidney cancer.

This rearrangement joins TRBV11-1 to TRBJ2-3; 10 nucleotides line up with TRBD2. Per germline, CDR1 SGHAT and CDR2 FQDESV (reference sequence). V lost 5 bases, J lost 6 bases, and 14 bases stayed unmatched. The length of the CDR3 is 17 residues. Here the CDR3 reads CASSRNAYSGRLDTQYF. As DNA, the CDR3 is TGTGCCAGCAGCCGCAACGCCTATAGCGGGAGGCTGGATACGCAGTATTTT.

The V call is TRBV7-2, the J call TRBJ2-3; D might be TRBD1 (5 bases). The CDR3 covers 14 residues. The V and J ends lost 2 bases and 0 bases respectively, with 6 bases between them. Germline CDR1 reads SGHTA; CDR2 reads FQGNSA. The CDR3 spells CASSLKGSTDTQYF. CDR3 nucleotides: TGTGCCAGCAGCTTAAAGGGGAGCACAGATACGCAGTATTTT.

The CDR3 bases are TGTGCCAGCAGCTTGGTGGTCCGCGTTAGCACTGAAGCTTTCTTT. Translated, it gives CASSLVVRVSTEAFF. The V gene is TRBV5-6, the J gene TRBJ1-1, with D unclear. Germline lookup yields CDR1 SGHDT and CDR2 YYEEEE. This CDR3 contains 15 residues. V shed 0 bases and J shed 4 bases, with 13 bases lying between them.

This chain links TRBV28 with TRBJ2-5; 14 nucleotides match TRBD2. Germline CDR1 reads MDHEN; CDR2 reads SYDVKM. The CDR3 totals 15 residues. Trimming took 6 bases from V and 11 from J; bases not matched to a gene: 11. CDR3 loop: CASRKGLAGDHEQYF. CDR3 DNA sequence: TGTGCCAGCAGAAAGGGACTAGCGGGAGATCATGAGCAGTACTTC.

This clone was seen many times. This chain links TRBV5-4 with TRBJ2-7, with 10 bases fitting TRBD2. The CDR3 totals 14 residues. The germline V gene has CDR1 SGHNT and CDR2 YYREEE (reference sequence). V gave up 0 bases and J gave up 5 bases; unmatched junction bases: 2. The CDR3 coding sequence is TGTGCCAGCAGCTTGGAGCTAGCGGGGGACGAGCAGTACTTC. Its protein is CASSLELAGDEQYF.

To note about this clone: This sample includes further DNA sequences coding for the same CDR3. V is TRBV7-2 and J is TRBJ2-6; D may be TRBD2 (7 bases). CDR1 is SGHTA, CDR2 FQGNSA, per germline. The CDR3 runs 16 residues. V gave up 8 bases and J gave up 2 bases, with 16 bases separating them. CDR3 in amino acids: CASGRGAGAGANVLTF. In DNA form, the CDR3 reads TGTGCCAGCGGTCGGGGGGCGGGAGCTGGGGCCAACGTCCTGACTTTC.

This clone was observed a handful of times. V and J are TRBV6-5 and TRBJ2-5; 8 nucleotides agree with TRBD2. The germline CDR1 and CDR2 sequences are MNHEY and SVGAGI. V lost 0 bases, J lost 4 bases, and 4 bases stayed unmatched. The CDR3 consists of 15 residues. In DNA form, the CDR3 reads TGTGCCAGCAGTTACTCGAGCGGGGGTTCAGAGACCCAGTACTTC. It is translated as CASSYSSGGSETQYF.

The CDR3 DNA is TGTGCCAGCAGCAGTACAGGGGTTCTCACAGATACGCAGTATTTT. This translates into CASSSTGVLTDTQYF. V and J are TRBV7-3 and TRBJ2-3; 7 bases match TRBD1. The CDR3 is made up of 15 amino acids. The V gene's germline CDR1 is SGHTA and CDR2 FQGTGA. Losses at the gene ends were 5 bases for V and 2 bases for J; bases not matched to a gene: 7.

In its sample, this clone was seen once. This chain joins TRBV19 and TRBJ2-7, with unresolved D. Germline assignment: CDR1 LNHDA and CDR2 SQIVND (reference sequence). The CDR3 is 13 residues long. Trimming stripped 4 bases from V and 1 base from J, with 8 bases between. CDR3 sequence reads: CASSRAISYEQYF. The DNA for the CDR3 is TGTGCCAGTAGTAGGGCGATTTCCTACGAGCAGTACTTC.

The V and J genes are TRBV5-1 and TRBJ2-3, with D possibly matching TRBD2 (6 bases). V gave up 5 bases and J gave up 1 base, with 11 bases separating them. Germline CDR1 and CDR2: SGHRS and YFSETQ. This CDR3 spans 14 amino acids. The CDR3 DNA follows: TGCGCCAGCAGGCCAACGGGAGGCACAGATACGCAGTATTTT. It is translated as CASRPTGGTDTQYF.

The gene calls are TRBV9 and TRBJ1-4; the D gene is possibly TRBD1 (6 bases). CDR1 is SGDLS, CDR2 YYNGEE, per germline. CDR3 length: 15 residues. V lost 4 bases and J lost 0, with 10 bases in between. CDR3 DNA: TGTGCCAGCAGCCCGGACAGTTCAACTAATGAAAAACTGTTTTTT. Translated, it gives CASSPDSSTNEKLFF.

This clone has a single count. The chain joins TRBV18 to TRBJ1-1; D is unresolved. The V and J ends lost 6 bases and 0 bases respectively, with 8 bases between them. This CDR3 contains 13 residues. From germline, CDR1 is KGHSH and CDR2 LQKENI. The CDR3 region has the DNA TGTGCCAGCTCTTTGGACTTGAACACTGAAGCTTTCTTT. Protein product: CASSLDLNTEAFF.

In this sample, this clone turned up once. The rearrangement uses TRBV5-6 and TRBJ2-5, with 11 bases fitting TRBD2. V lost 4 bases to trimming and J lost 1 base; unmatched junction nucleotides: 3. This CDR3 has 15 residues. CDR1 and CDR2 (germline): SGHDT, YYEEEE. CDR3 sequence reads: CASSPGTSGQETQYF. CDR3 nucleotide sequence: TGTGCCAGCAGCCCCGGGACTAGCGGCCAAGAGACCCAGTACTTC.

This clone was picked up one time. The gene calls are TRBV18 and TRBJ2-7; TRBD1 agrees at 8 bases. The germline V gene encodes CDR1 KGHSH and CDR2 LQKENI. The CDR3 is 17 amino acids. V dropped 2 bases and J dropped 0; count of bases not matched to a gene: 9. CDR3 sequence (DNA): TGTGCCAGCTCACCAACACAGGGGGTAACGAGCTCCTACGAGCAGTACTTC. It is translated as CASSPTQGVTSSYEQYF.

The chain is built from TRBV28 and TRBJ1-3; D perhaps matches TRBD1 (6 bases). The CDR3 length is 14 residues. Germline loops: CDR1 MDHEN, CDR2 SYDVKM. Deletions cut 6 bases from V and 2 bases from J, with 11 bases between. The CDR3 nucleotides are TGTGCCAGCAGGTCGGGGGCGCCTGGAAACACCATATATTTT. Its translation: CASRSGAPGNTIYF.

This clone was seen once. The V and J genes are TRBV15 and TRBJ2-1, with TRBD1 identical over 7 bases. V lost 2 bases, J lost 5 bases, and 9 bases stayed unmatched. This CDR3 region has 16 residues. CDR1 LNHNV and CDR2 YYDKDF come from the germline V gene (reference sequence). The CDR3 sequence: CATSRLRQGRNNEQFF. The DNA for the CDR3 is TGTGCCACCAGCAGATTGCGACAGGGACGAAACAATGAGCAGTTCTTC.

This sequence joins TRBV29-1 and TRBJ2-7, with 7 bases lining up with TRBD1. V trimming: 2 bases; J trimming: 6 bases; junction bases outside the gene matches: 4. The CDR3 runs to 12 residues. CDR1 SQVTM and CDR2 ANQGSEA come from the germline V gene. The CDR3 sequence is CSVEHRGGEQYF. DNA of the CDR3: TGCAGCGTTGAACACAGGGGTGGCGAGCAGTACTTC.

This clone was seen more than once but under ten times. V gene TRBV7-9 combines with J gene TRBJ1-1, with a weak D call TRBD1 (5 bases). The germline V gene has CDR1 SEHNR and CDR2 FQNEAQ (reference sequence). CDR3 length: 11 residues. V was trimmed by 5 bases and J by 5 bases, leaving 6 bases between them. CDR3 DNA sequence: TGTGCCAGCAGCCCAGGGACTGAAGCTTTCTTT. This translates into CASSPGTEAFF.

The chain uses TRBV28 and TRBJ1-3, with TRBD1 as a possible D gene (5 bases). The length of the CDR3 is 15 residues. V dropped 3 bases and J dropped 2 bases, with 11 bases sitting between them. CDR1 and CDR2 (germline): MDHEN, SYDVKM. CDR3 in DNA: TGTGCCAGCAGTTTGACAGATAACGCTGGAAACACCATATATTTT. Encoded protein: CASSLTDNAGNTIYF.

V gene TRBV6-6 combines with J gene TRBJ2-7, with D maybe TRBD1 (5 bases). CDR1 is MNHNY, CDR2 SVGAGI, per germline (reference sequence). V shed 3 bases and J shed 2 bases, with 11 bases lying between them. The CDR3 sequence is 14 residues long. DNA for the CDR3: TGTGCCAGCAGTTATCTAGAAGGGGCCTACGAGCAGTACTTC. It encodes CASSYLEGAYEQYF.